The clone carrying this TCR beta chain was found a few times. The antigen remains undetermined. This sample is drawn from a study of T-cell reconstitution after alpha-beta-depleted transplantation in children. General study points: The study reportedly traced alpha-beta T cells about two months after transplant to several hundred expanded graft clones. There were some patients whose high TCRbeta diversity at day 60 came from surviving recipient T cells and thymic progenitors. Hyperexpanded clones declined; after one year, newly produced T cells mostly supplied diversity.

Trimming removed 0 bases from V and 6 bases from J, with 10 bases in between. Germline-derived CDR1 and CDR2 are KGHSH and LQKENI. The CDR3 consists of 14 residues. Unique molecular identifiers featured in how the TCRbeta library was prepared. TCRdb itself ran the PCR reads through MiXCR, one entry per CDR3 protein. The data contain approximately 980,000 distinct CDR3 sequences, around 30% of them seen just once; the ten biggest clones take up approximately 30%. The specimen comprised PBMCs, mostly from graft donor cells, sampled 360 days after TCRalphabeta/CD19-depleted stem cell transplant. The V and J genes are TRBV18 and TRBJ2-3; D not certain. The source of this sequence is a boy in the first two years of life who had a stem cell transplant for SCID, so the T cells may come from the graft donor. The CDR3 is CASSPPEATDTQYF. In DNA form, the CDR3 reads TGTGCCAGCTCACCACCCGAAGCGACGGATACGCAGTATTTT.